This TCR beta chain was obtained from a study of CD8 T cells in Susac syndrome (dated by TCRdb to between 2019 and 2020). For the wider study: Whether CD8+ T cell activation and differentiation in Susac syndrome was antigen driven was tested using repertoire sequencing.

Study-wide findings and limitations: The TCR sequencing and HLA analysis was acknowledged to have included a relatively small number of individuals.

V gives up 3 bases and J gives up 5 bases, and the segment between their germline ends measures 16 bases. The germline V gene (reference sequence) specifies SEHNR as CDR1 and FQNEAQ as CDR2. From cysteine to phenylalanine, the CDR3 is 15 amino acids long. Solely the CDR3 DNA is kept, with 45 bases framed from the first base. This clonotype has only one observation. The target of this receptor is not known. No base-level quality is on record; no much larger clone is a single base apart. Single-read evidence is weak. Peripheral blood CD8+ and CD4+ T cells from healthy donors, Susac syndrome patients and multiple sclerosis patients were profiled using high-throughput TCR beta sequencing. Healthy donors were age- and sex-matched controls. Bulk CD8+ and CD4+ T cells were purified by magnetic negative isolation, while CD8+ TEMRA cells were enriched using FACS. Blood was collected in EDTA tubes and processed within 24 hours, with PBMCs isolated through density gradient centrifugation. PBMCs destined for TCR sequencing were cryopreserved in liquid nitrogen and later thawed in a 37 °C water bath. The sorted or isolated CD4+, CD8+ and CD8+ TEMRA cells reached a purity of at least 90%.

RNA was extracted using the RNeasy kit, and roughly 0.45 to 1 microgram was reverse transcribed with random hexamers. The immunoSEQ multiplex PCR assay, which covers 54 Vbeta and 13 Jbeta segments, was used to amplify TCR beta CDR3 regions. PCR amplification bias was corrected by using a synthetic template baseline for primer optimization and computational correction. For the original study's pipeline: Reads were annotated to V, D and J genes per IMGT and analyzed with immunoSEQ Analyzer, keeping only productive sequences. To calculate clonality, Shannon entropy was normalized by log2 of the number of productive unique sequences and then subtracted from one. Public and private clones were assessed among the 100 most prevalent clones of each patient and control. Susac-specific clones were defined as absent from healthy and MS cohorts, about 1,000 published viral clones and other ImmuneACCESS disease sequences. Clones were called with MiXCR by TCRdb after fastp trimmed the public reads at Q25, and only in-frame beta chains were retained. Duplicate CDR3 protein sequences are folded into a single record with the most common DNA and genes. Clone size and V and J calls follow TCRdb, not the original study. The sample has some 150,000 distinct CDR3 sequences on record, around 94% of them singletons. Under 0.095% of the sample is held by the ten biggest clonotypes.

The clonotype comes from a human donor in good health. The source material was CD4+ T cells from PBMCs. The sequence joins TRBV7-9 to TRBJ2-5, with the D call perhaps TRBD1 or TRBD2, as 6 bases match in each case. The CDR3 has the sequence CASSLEGGSVETQYF. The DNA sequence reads TGTGCCAGCAGCTTGGAAGGGGGGAGCGTGGAGACCCAGTACTTC.